The 8 T cell receptor beta chains below all came from one sample that was sequenced in a study of Graves' ophthalmopathy and Graves' hyperthyroidism. RNA transcripts yielded amplified TCR beta CDR3 regions. Second-round multiplex PCR came after a first-round RT-PCR that employed HTBI primers. One entry per CDR3 protein results from TCRdb running MiXCR on the multiplex PCR reads. Among a few hundred thousand distinct CDR3 sequences listed, about 40% were seen once. Sequencing input: peripheral blood or thyroid tissue (not recorded which). The receptors were gathered from an adult man with Graves' hyperthyroidism.

CDR3 nucleotides: TGTGCCAGCAGACCTAGGCCAAGGGGGACAGCTCCCTACGAGCAGTACTTC. It codes for CASRPRPRGTAPYEQYF. The chain uses TRBV12-3 or TRBV12-4 and TRBJ2-7; 7 bases line up with TRBD1. The CDR3 loop spans 17 amino acids. Trimming removed 6 bases from V and 2 bases from J; junction bases left unmatched: 16.

This clonotype has ten or more counts. This sequence joins TRBV5-1 and TRBJ1-2; D remains ambiguous. The germline V and J ends were trimmed by 2 bases and 4 bases, with 12 bases remaining between them. CDR3 size: 14 residues. Germline loops: CDR1 SGHRS, CDR2 YFSETQ. CDR3 loop: CASSFRSPGYGYTF. CDR3 nucleotide sequence: TGCGCCAGCAGCTTCAGATCTCCGGGCTATGGCTACACCTTC.

V usage is TRBV7-2 and J usage is TRBJ2-2; D perhaps matches TRBD1 (6 bases). CDR1 and CDR2 (germline): SGHTA, FQGNSA. V shed 8 bases and J shed 1 base, with 17 bases lying between them. There are 16 residues in the CDR3. CDR3 in DNA: TGTGCCAGCTCACTGTTGACAGGCGAGAACACCGGGGAGCTGTTTTTT. Translation: CASSLLTGENTGELFF.

This clonotype was picked up one time. This chain connects TRBV29-1 to TRBJ2-7; a possible D gene is TRBD1 (7 bases). V was cut by 3 bases and J by 2 bases, with 14 bases left in between. Germline CDR1 SQVTM, CDR2 ANQGSEA. The CDR3 sequence is 14 residues long. CDR3 DNA: TGCAGCGTTGATGGAGGGGACAGAACCTACGAGCAGTACTTC. Protein product: CSVDGGDRTYEQYF.

This clonotype was observed at least ten times. The rearrangement links TRBV7-3 to TRBJ1-2, with 7 bases identical to TRBD1. This CDR3 is 13 amino acids long. J lost 0 bases, V lost 11 bases, and 6 bases had no gene match. The germline gives CDR1 SGHTA, CDR2 FQGTGA. The CDR3: CARQGGSNYGYTF. As DNA, the CDR3 is TGTGCCCGCCAGGGGGGGTCTAACTATGGCTACACCTTC.

J is TRBJ1-2 and V is TRBV15, with TRBD1 matching 8 bases. Per germline, CDR1 LNHNV and CDR2 YYDKDF (reference sequence). This CDR3 contains 14 residues. V dropped 3 bases and J dropped 6; count of bases not matched to a gene: 6. The CDR3 sequence: CATSSTDRGDGYTF. CDR3 coding DNA: TGTGCCACCAGCAGCACTGACAGGGGAGATGGCTACACCTTC.

CDR3 sequence reads: CASSDLRTRNTEAFF. As DNA, the CDR3 is TGTGCCAGCAGCGATCTACGGACAAGGAACACTGAAGCTTTCTTT. V and J are TRBV7-9 and TRBJ1-1; tentatively, D is TRBD1 (5 bases). From germline, CDR1 is SEHNR and CDR2 FQNEAQ (reference sequence). Trimming took off 5 bases at V and 1 base at J, with 14 bases between the two ends. The CDR3 sequence is 15 residues long.

V and J are TRBV10-1 and TRBJ1-1; 8 bases are a match to TRBD1. The germline V gene encodes CDR1 WNHNN and CDR2 SYGVQD (reference sequence). Trimming at V came to 9 bases and at J to 4 bases, leaving 7 bases not matched to a gene. The CDR3 is 13 residues long. In DNA, the CDR3 is TGCGCCAGTGCGGACAGGGCGAGCACTGAAGCTTTCTTT. It is translated as CASADRASTEAFF.